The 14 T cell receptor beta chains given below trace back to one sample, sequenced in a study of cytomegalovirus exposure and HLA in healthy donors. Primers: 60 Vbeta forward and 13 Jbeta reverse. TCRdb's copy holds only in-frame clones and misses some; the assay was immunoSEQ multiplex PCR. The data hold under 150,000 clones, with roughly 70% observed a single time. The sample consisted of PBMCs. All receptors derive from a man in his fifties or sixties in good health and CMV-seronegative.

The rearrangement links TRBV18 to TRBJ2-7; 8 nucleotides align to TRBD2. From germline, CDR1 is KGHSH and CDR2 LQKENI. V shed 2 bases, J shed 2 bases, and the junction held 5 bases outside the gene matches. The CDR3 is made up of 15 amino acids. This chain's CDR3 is CASSPMVAGTYEQYF. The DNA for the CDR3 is TGTGCCAGCTCACCAATGGTAGCGGGAACCTACGAGCAGTACTTC. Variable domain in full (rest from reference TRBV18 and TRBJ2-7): NAGVMQNPRHLVRRRGQEARLRCSPMKGHSHVYWYRQLPEEGLKFMVYLQKENIIDESGMPKERFSAEFPKEGPSILRIQQVVRGDSAAYFCASSPMVAGTYEQYFGPGTRLTVT.

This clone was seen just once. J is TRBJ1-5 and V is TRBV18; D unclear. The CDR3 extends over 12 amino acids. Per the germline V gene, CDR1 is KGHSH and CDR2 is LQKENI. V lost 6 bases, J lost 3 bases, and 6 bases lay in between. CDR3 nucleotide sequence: TGTGCCAGCTCCGGGGACAATCAGCCCCAGCATTTT. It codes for CASSGDNQPQHF.

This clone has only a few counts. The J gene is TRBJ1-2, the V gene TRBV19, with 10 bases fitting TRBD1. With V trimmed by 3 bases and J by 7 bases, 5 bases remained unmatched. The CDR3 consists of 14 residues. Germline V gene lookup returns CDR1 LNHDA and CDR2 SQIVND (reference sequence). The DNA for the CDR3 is TGTGCCAGTAGTATCTCCGGGACAGGGGTTGGCTACACCTTC. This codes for CASSISGTGVGYTF.

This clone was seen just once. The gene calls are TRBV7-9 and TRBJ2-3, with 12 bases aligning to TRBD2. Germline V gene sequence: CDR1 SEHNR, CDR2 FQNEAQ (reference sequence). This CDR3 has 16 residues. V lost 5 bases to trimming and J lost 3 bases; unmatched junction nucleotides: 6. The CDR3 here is CASSKRTSGITDTQYF. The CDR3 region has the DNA TGTGCCAGCAGCAAGCGGACTAGCGGGATAACAGATACGCAGTATTTT. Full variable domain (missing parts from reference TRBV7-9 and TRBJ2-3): DTGVSQNPRHKITKRGQNVTFRCDPISEHNRLYWYRQTLGQGPEFLTYFQNEAQLEKSRLLSDRFSAERPKGSFSTLEIQRTEQGDSAMYLCASSKRTSGITDTQYFGPGTRLTVL.

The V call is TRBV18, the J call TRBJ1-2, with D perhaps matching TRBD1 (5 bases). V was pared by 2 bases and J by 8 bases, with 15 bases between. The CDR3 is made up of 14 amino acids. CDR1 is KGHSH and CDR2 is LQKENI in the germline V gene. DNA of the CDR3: TGTGCCAGCTCACCAAGTGCAGGAACAGGAGGCTACACCTTC. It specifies CASSPSAGTGGYTF.

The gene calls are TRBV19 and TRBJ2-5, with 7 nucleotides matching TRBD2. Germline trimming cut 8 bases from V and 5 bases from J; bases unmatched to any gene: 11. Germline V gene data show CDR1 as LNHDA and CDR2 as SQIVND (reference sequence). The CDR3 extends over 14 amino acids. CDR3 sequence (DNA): TGTGCCAGTCGGGACTATCTTTCCGGGGAGACCCAGTACTTC. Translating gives CASRDYLSGETQYF. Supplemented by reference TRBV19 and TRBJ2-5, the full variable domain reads DGGITQSPKYLFRKEGQNVTLSCEQNLNHDAMYWYRQDPGQGLRLIYYSQIVNDFQKGDIAEGYSVSREKKESFPLTVTSAQKNPTAFYLCASRDYLSGETQYFGPGTRLLVL.

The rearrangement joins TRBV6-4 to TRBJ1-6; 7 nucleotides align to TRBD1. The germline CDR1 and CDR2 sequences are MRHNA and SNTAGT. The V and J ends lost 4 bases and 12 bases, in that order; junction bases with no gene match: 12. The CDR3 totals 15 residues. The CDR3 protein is CASSASAGGLGPLHF. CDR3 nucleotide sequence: TGTGCCAGCAGTGCCTCGGCAGGGGGATTGGGACCCCTCCACTTT.

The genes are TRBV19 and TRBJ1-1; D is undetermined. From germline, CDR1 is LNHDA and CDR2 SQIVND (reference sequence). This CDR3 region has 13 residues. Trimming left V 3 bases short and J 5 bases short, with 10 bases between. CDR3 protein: CASSIVQETEAFF. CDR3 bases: TGTGCCAGTAGTATTGTGCAGGAAACTGAAGCTTTCTTT. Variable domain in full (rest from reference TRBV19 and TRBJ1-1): DGGITQSPKYLFRKEGQNVTLSCEQNLNHDAMYWYRQDPGQGLRLIYYSQIVNDFQKGDIAEGYSVSREKKESFPLTVTSAQKNPTAFYLCASSIVQETEAFFGQGTRLTVV.

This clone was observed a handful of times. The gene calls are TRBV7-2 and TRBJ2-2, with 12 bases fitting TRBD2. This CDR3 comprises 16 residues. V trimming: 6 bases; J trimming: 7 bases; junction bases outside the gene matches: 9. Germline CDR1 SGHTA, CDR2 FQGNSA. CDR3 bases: TGTGCCAGCAGGCTAGCGGGAGGGCCTATGGGCGGGGAGCTGTTTTTT. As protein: CASRLAGGPMGGELFF.

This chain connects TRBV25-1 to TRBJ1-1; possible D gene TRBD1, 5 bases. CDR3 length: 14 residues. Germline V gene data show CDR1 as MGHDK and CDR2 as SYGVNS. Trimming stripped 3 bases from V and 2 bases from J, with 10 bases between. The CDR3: CASSDARGNTEAFF. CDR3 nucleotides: TGTGCCAGCAGTGATGCTAGGGGTAACACTGAAGCTTTCTTT. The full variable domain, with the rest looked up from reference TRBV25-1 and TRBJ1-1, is EADIYQTPRYLVIGTGKKITLECSQTMGHDKMYWYQQDPGMELHLIHYSYGVNSTEKGDLSSESTVSRIRTEHFPLTLESARPSHTSQYLCASSDARGNTEAFFGQGTRLTVV.

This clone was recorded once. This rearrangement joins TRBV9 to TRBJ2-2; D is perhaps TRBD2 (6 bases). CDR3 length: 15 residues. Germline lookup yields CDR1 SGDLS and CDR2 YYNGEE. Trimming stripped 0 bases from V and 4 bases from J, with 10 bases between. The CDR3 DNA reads TGTGCCAGCAGCGTAGTGGGGGACTTCACCGGGGAGCTGTTTTTT. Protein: CASSVVGDFTGELFF.

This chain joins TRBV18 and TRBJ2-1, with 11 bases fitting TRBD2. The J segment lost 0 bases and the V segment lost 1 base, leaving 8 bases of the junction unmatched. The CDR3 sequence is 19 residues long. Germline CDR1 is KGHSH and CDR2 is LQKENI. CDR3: CASSPRETSGESSYNEQFF. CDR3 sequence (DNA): TGTGCCAGCTCACCACGGGAGACTAGCGGGGAGAGCTCCTACAATGAGCAGTTCTTC.

Here the CDR3 DNA reads TGTGCCAGCAGTCAACTGACACTGAACACTGAAGCTTTCTTT. Translating gives CASSQLTLNTEAFF. The chain employs TRBV6-6 and TRBJ1-1, with D unresolved. Looked up from germline, CDR1 is MNHNY and CDR2 is SVGAGI (reference sequence). The CDR3 spans 14 residues. The V end was cut by 5 bases, the J end by 0 bases, with 10 bases between.

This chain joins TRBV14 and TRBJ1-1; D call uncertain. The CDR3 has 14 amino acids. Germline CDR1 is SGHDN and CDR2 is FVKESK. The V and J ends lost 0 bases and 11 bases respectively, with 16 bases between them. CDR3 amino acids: CASSQEIAWVGAFF. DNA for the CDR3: TGTGCCAGCAGCCAAGAGATAGCCTGGGTAGGTGCTTTCTTT. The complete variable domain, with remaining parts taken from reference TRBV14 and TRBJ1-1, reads EAGVTQFPSHSVIEKGQTVTLRCDPISGHDNLYWYRRVMGKEIKFLLHFVKESKQDESGMPNNRFLAERTGGTYSTLKVQPAELEDSGVYFCASSQEIAWVGAFFGQGTRLTVV.